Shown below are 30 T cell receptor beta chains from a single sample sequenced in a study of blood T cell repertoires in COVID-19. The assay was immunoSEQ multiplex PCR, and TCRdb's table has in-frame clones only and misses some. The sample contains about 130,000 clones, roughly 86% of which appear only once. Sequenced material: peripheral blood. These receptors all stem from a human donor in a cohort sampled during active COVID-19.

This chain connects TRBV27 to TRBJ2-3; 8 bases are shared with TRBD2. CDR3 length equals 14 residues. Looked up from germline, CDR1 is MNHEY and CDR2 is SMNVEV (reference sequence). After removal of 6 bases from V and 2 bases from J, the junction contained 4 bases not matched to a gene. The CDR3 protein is CASSLAGLTDTQYF. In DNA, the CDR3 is TGTGCCAGCAGCCTAGCGGGTCTCACAGATACGCAGTATTTT.

CDR3 DNA: TGTGCCAGCATCGAGACAGGGGTCGACAATGAGCAGTTCTTC. It encodes CASIETGVDNEQFF. This chain links TRBV7-9 with TRBJ2-1; 8 nucleotides match TRBD1. The CDR3 has 14 residues. Germline V gene sequence: CDR1 SEHNR, CDR2 FQNEAQ (reference sequence). V lost 7 bases to trimming and J lost 5 bases; unmatched junction nucleotides: 7. Variable domain in full (rest from reference TRBV7-9 and TRBJ2-1): DTGVSQNPRHKITKRGQNVTFRCDPISEHNRLYWYRQTLGQGPEFLTYFQNEAQLEKSRLLSDRFSAERPKGSFSTLEIQRTEQGDSAMYLCASIETGVDNEQFFGPGTRLTVL.

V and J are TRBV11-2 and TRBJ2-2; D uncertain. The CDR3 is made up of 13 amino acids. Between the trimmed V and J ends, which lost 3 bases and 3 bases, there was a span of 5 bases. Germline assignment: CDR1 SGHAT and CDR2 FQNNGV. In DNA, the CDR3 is TGTGCCAGCAGCTTTTCCGACACCGGGGAGCTGTTTTTT. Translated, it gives CASSFSDTGELFF.

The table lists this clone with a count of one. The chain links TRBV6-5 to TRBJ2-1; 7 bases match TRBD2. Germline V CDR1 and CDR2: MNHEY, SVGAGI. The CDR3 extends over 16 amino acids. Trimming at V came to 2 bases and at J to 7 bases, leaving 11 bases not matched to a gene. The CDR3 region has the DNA TGTGCCAGCAGTTACCAGCCGGGACTACTTAGTAATGAGCAGTTCTTC. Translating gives CASSYQPGLLSNEQFF.

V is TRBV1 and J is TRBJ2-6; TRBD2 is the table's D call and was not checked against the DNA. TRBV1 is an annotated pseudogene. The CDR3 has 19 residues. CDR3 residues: CTSSQDQRGGGPGANVLTF. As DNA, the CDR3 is TGCACCAGCAGCCAAGATCAGCGGGGGGGAGGACCTGGGGCCAACGTCCTGACTTTC.

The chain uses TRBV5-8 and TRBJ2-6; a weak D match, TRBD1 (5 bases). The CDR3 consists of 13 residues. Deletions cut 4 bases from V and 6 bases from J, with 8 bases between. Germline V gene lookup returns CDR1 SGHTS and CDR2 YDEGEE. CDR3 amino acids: CASSQGVANVLTF. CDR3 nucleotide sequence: TGTGCCAGCAGCCAGGGTGTGGCCAACGTCCTGACTTTC.

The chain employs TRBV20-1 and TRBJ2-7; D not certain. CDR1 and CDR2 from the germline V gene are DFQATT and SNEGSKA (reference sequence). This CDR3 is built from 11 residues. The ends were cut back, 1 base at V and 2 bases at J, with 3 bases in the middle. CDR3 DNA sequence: TGCAGTGCTAGAGCCGCCTACGAGCAGTACTTC. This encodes CSARAAYEQYF.

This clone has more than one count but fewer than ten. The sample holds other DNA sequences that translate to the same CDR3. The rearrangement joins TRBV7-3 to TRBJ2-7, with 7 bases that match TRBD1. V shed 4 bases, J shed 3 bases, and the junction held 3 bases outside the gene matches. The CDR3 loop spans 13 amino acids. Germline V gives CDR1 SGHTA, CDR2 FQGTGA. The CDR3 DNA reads TGTGCCAGCAGCTCCTCAGGGGGCTACGAGCAGTACTTC. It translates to CASSSSGGYEQYF.

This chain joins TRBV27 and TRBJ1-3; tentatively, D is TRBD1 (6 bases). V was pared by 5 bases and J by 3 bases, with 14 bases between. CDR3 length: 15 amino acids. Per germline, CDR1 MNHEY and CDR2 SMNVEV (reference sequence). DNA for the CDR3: TGTGCCAGCAGTAGGCAGGGGAGGGGTGGAAACACCATATATTTT. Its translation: CASSRQGRGGNTIYF.

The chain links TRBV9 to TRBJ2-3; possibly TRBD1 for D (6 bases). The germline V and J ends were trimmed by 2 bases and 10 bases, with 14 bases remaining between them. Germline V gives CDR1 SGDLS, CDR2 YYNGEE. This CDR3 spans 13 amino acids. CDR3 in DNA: TGTGCCAGCAGCGTTTCAGGGGCCTGGGCGCAGTATTTT. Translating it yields CASSVSGAWAQYF.

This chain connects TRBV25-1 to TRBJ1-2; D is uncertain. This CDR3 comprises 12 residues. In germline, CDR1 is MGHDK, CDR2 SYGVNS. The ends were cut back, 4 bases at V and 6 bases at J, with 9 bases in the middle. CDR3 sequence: CASSATPNGYTF. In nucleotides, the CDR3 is TGTGCCAGCAGTGCCACTCCTAATGGCTACACCTTC.

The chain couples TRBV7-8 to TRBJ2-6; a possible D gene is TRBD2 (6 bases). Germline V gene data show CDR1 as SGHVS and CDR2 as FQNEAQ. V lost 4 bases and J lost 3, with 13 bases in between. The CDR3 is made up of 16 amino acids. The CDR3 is CASSSSGRFGANVLTF. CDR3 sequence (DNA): TGTGCCAGCAGCTCGTCTGGGAGGTTTGGGGCCAACGTCCTGACTTTC.

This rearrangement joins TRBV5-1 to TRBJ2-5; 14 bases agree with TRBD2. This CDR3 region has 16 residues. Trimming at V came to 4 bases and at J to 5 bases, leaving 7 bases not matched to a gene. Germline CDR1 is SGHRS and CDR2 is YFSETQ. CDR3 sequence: CASSHRTSGGPETQYF. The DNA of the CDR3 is TGCGCCAGCAGCCACAGGACTAGCGGGGGGCCGGAGACCCAGTACTTC.

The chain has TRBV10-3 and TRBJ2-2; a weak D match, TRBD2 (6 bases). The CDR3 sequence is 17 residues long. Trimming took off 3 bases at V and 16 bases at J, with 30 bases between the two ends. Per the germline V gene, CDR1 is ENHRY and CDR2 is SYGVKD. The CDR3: CAISDRRDPRTPPWQFF. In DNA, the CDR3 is TGTGCCATCAGTGACCGGCGGGATCCCCGGACCCCCCCTTGGCAGTTTTTT.

CDR3 DNA: TGTGCCAGCAGACCCGATCCGACGGAAGGGGCTGAAGCTTTCTTT. Protein: CASRPDPTEGAEAFF. The chain links TRBV2 to TRBJ1-1; TRBD1 is a possible D gene (5 bases). V lost 6 bases and J 6 bases, leaving 20 bases between the germline ends. This CDR3 region has 15 residues. Per germline, CDR1 SNHLY and CDR2 FYNNEI.

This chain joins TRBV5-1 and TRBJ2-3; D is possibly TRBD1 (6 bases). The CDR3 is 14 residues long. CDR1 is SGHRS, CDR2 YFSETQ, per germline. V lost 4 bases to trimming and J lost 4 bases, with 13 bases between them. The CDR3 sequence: CASSRDINADTQYF. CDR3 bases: TGCGCCAGCAGCCGGGACATTAACGCAGATACGCAGTATTTT.

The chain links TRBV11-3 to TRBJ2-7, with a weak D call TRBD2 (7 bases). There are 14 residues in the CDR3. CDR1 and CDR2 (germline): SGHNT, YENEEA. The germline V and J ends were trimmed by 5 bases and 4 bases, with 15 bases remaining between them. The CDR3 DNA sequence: TGTGCCAGCAGCGGCCGGGGGGCTGAATACGAGCAGTACTTC. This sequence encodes CASSGRGAEYEQYF.

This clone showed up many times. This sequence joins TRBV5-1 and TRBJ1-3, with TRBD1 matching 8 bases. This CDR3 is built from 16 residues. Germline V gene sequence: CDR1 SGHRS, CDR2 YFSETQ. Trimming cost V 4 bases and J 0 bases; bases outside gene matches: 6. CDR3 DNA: TGCGCCAGCAGCCGGGACAGGTCGAGCTCTGGAAACACCATATATTTT. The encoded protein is CASSRDRSSSGNTIYF.

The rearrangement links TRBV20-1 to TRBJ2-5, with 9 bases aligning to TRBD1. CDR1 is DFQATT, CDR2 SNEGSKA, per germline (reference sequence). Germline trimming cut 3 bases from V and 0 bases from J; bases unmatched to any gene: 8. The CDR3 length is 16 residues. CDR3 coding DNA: TGCAGTGCTAGTTCGACAGGACAGGGGTACCAAGAGACCCAGTACTTC. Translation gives CSASSTGQGYQETQYF.

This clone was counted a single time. Here the CDR3 DNA reads TGTGCCAGCAATGCCGACATCTCCTACGAGCAGTACTTC. Its protein product is CASNADISYEQYF. The V call is TRBV6-5, the J call TRBJ2-7; D ambiguous. Looked up from germline, CDR1 is MNHEY and CDR2 is SVGAGI. V lost 7 bases to trimming and J lost 0 bases, with 10 bases between them. The CDR3 totals 13 residues.

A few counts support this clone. As DNA, the CDR3 is TGTGCCAGTATACCGGGACTGGGATTTTTTGGCTACACCTTC. This gives the protein CASIPGLGFFGYTF. The rearrangement uses TRBV19 and TRBJ1-2, with TRBD1 as a possible D gene (5 bases). Germline CDR1 LNHDA, CDR2 SQIVND (reference sequence). The CDR3 is 14 residues long. The ends were cut back, 7 bases at V and 7 bases at J, with 19 bases in the middle.

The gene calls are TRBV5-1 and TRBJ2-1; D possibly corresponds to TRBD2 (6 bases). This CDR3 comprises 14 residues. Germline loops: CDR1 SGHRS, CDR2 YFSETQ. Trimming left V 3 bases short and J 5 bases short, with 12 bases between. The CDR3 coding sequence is TGCGCCAGCAGCTCGGGACGGGGGAACAATGAGCAGTTCTTC. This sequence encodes CASSSGRGNNEQFF.

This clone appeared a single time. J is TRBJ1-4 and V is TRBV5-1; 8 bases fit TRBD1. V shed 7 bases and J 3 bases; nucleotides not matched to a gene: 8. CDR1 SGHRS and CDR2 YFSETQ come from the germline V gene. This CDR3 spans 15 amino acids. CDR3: CASQGQGGPNEKLFF. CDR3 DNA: TGCGCCAGCCAAGGACAGGGAGGTCCTAATGAAAAACTGTTTTTT.

CDR3 residues: CASSLAESYEQYF. The CDR3 bases are TGTGCCAGCAGTTTGGCGGAGTCCTACGAGCAGTACTTC. The chain uses TRBV28 and TRBJ2-7; D uncertain. The CDR3 is made up of 13 amino acids. Trimming removed 3 bases from V and 1 base from J, with 7 bases in between. From germline, CDR1 is MDHEN and CDR2 SYDVKM.

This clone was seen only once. The CDR3 sequence: CASSTGQLFEKLFF. In DNA form, the CDR3 reads TGTGCCAGTAGTACCGGACAGCTATTTGAAAAACTGTTTTTT. The J gene is TRBJ1-4, the V gene TRBV19, with D maybe TRBD1 (6 bases). This CDR3 has 14 residues. Germline V CDR1 and CDR2: LNHDA, SQIVND (reference sequence). Deletions cut 4 bases from V and 7 bases from J, with 13 bases between.

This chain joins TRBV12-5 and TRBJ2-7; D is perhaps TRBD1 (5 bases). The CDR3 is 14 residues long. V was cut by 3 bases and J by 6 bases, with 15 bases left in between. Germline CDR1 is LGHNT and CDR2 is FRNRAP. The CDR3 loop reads CASGLLPGFSEQYF. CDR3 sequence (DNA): TGTGCTAGTGGTTTACTTCCAGGGTTCTCCGAGCAGTACTTC.

CDR3 DNA: TGCGCCAGCAGCTTGGGGACAGTCACAGATACGCAGTATTTT. It yields the protein CASSLGTVTDTQYF. J is TRBJ2-3 and V is TRBV5-1, with a weak D call TRBD1 (6 bases). Trimming left V 0 bases short and J 2 bases short, with 7 bases between. The CDR3 has 14 residues. CDR1 and CDR2 from the germline V gene are SGHRS and YFSETQ.

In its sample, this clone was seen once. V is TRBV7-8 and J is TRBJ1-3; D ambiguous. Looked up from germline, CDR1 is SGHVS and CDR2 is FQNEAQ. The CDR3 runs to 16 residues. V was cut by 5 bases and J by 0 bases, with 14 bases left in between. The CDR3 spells CASSLSWRNSGNTIYF. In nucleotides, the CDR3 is TGTGCCAGCAGCCTGTCTTGGAGGAACTCTGGAAACACCATATATTTT.

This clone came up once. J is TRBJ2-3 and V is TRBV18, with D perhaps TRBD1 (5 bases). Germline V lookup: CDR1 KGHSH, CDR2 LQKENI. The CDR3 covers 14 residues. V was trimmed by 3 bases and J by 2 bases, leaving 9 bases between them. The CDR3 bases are TGTGCCAGCTCACCGGACAAAACCACAGATACGCAGTATTTT. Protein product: CASSPDKTTDTQYF.

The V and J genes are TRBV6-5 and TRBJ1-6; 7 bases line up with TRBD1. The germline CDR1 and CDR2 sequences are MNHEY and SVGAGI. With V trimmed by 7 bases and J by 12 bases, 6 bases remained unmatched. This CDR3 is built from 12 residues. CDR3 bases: TGTGCCAGCAACCGACAGGGAGTACCCCTCCACTTT. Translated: CASNRQGVPLHF.